These 12 T cell receptor beta chains came from one sample sequenced in a study of human versus mouse CDR3 diversity and MHC coevolution. The protocol was immunoSEQ multiplex PCR, while the TCRdb copy is restricted to in-frame clones and leaves out a portion. The table lists about 60,000 clones, over 90% of them singletons, with 15% to 20% in the top ten. Sequenced material: naive CD4+ T cells from blood. Subset specified: CD45RO-negative CD62L-positive naive CD4 T cells. These receptors came from a person aged 55 to 75 in good health.

The CDR3 DNA is TGTGCTAGTGGTTTGCCTACGGTGAACACTGAAGCTTTCTTT. Translation gives CASGLPTVNTEAFF. This chain uses TRBV12-5 with TRBJ1-1, with D hard to call. Germline V gene sequence: CDR1 LGHNT, CDR2 FRNRAP. V was clipped by 2 bases and J by 0 bases, with 7 bases between them. This CDR3 spans 14 amino acids.

The V and J genes are TRBV9 and TRBJ2-1, with TRBD1 matching 7 bases. V shed 3 bases, J shed 4 bases, and the junction held 7 bases outside the gene matches. The CDR3 length is 15 residues. Germline assignment: CDR1 SGDLS and CDR2 YYNGEE. The CDR3 nucleotides are TGTGCCAGCAGCGCCCGGGACAGTGAGTACAATGAGCAGTTCTTC. The encoded protein is CASSARDSEYNEQFF.

A note on this clone: The sample carries other DNA sequences with the same CDR3. The genes are TRBV5-1 and TRBJ2-7; TRBD2 matches at 9 bases. Germline V gives CDR1 SGHRS, CDR2 YFSETQ. V was pared by 4 bases and J by 2 bases, with 4 bases of the junction left unmatched. This CDR3 region has 14 residues. The CDR3 bases are TGCGCCAGCAGCGTGACTAGCGGCGCCTACGAGCAGTACTTC. Protein sequence: CASSVTSGAYEQYF.

V gene TRBV29-1 combines with J gene TRBJ2-3; D uncertain. Germline CDR1 reads SQVTM; CDR2 reads ANQGSEA. There are 12 residues in the CDR3. V was cut by 7 bases and J by 4 bases, with 12 bases left in between. CDR3 loop: CSASLGADTQYF. The CDR3 coding sequence is TGCAGCGCTTCTCTGGGCGCAGATACGCAGTATTTT.

J is TRBJ2-5 and V is TRBV5-1; perhaps TRBD2 as D (8 bases). The germline V gene has CDR1 SGHRS and CDR2 YFSETQ. The CDR3 covers 20 residues. V was trimmed by 4 bases and J by 0 bases, leaving 28 bases between them. The CDR3 DNA sequence: TGCGCCAGCAGCCCGGGGGGGTCGGTGGGGACAGTCCGGTACCAAGAGACCCAGTACTTC. This codes for CASSPGGSVGTVRYQETQYF.

The J gene is TRBJ2-3, the V gene TRBV30; perhaps TRBD1 as D (6 bases). Trimming cost V 2 bases and J 4 bases, with 13 bases left between them. The CDR3 spans 14 residues. The germline gives CDR1 GTSNPN, CDR2 SVGIG (reference sequence). The CDR3 DNA is TGTGCCTGGAGTAACGGACAGTTAGCAGATACGCAGTATTTT. The encoded protein is CAWSNGQLADTQYF.

The chain is built from TRBV9 and TRBJ2-5; possible D gene TRBD2, 6 bases. V was trimmed by 0 bases and J by 3 bases, leaving 18 bases between them. Per the germline V gene, CDR1 is SGDLS and CDR2 is YYNGEE. The CDR3 consists of 17 residues. DNA of the CDR3: TGTGCCAGCAGCGTAGGATTCGGGACTGCTCGGAAAGAGACCCAGTACTTC. Translating it yields CASSVGFGTARKETQYF.

This rearrangement joins TRBV10-1 to TRBJ1-1; maybe TRBD1 (6 bases). This CDR3 has 15 residues. Germline loops: CDR1 WNHNN, CDR2 SYGVQD (reference sequence). The V end was cut by 8 bases, the J end by 2 bases, with 18 bases between. In DNA, the CDR3 is TGCGCCAGCTATTCGGACAGACTACTTAACACTGAAGCTTTCTTT. This gives the protein CASYSDRLLNTEAFF.

The chain joins TRBV5-4 to TRBJ2-3; perhaps TRBD2 as D (6 bases). Looked up from germline, CDR1 is SGHNT and CDR2 is YYREEE (reference sequence). V shed 4 bases and J shed 2 bases, with 23 bases lying between them. This CDR3 comprises 18 residues. The CDR3 DNA follows: TGTGCCAGCAGCCCCCGAGGCGGGGTCGGTACCCCCACAGATACGCAGTATTTT. Protein product: CASSPRGGVGTPTDTQYF.

The chain uses TRBV5-1 and TRBJ2-7, with 9 bases matching TRBD1. The CDR3 runs to 15 residues. V dropped 4 bases and J dropped 2; count of bases not matched to a gene: 7. Per germline, CDR1 SGHRS and CDR2 YFSETQ. CDR3 DNA sequence: TGCGCCAGCAGCAGCGAACAGGGGGCCCCCTACGAGCAGTACTTC. Encoded protein: CASSSEQGAPYEQYF.

CDR3 nucleotide sequence: TGTGCCAGCAGCAAAGGTTGCACAGAGATAGGGGGACGTAATCAGCCCCAGCATTTT. Residues: CASSKGCTEIGGRNQPQHF. The rearrangement joins TRBV21-1 to TRBJ1-5; TRBD1, the table's D call, lacks a check against the DNA. TRBV21-1 represents a pseudogene. The CDR3 length is 19 residues.

The gene calls are TRBV11-2 and TRBJ2-7; 12 bases agree with TRBD2. Germline CDR1 reads SGHAT; CDR2 reads FQNNGV. Losses at the gene ends were 6 bases for V and 0 bases for J; bases not matched to a gene: 6. The CDR3 totals 16 residues. The CDR3 bases are TGTGCCAGCAGGTCTAGCGGGAGGGGGAGCTCCTACGAGCAGTACTTC. Its protein product is CASRSSGRGSSYEQYF.